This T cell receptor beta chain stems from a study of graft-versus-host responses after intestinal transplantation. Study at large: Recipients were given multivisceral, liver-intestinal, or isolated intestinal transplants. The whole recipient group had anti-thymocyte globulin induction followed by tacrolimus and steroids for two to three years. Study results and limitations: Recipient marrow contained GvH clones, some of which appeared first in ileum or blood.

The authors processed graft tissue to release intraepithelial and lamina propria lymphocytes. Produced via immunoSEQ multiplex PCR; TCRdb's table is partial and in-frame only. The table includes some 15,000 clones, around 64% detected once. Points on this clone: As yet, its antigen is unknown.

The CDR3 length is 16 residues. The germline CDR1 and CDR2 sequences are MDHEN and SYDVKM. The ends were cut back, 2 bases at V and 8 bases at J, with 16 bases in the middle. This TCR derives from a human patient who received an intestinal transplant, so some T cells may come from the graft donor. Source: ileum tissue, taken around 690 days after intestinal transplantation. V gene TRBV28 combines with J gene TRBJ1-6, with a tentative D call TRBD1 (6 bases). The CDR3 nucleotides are TGTGCCAGCAGTTTAGACAGGTGGGGTAGCCATTCACCCCTCCACTTT. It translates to CASSLDRWGSHSPLHF.